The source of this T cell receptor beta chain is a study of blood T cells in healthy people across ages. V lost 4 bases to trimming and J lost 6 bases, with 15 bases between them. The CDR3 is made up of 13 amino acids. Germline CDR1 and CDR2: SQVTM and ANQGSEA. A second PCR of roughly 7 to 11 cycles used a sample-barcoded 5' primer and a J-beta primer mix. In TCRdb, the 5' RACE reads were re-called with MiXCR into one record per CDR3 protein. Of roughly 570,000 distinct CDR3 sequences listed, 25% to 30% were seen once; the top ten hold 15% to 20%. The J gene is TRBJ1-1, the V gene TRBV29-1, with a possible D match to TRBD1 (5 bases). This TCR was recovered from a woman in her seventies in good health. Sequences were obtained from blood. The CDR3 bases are TGCAGCGTTGTCGGCAGGGAAGGGTCTGAAGCTTTCTTT. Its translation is CSVVGREGSEAFF.